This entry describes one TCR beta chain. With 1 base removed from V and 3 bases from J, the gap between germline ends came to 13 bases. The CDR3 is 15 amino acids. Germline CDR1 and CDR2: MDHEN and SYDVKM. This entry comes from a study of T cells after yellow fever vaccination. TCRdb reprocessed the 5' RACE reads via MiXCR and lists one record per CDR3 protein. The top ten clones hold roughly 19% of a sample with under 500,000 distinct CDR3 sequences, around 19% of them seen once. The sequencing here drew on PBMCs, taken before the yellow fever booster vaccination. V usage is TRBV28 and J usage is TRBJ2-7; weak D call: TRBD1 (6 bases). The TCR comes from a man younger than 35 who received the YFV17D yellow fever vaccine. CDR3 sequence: CASSLSPSGDYEQYV. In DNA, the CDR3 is TGTGCCAGCAGTTTATCCCCCTCAGGGGACTACGAGCAGTACGTC.